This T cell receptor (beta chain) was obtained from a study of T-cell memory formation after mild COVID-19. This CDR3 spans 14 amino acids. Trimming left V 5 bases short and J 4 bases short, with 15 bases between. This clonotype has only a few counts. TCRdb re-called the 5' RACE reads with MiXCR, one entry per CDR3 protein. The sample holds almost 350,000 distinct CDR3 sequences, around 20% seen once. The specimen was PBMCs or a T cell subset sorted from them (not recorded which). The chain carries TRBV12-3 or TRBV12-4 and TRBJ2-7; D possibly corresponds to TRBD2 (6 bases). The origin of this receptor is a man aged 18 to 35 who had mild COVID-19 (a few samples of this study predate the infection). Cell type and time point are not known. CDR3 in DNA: TGTGCCAGCAGTCGCTCGGACGGACTATACGAGCAGTACGTC. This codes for CASSRSDGLYEQYV.